Below are 6 T cell receptor beta chains sequenced from a single sample in a study of blood T cell repertoires in COVID-19. TCRdb's table, derived via immunoSEQ multiplex PCR, lists solely in-frame clones and lacks some. Among about 300,000 clones listed, roughly 85% were seen once. The sequencing sample was made of PBMCs or T cells enriched from blood (not recorded which). The receptors originated from a woman aged 25 to 45 who had been exposed to COVID-19.

The chain couples TRBV7-3 to TRBJ2-5; TRBD2 aligns across 11 bases. The CDR3 extends over 18 amino acids. Germline V CDR1 and CDR2: SGHTA, FQGTGA. Trimming at V came to 5 bases and at J to 4 bases, leaving 15 bases not matched to a gene. This CDR3 is CASSPTGLAGGPLETQYF. In DNA, the CDR3 is TGTGCCAGCAGCCCGACGGGCTTAGCGGGAGGGCCTCTAGAGACCCAGTACTTC.

V usage is TRBV10-3 and J usage is TRBJ2-1, with 8 bases fitting TRBD1. The V gene's germline CDR1 is ENHRY and CDR2 SYGVKD. The CDR3 loop spans 15 amino acids. The J segment lost 4 bases and the V segment lost 6 bases, leaving 8 bases of the junction unmatched. The CDR3 DNA reads as TGTGCCATCAGCTCGGACCGGGACAGGTACAATGAGCAGTTCTTC. Translating it yields CAISSDRDRYNEQFF.

This clone appeared once. V is TRBV9 and J is TRBJ2-7; 9 nucleotides agree with TRBD2. Germline CDR1 SGDLS, CDR2 YYNGEE. Trimming took 4 bases from V and 0 from J; bases not matched to a gene: 14. The CDR3 extends over 18 amino acids. The CDR3 sequence: CASSHVWAGGKSSYEQYF. The CDR3 DNA is TGTGCCAGCAGCCACGTCTGGGCGGGGGGGAAAAGCTCCTACGAGCAGTACTTC.

The chain combines TRBV28 with TRBJ1-3, with unresolved D. Trimming left V 6 bases short and J 1 base short, with 10 bases between. CDR3 length: 14 amino acids. Germline V gene data show CDR1 as MDHEN and CDR2 as SYDVKM. The CDR3 loop reads CASSAPLSGNTIYF. The CDR3 DNA is TGTGCCAGCAGCGCTCCCCTATCTGGAAACACCATATATTTT.

The chain carries TRBV4-1 and TRBJ1-1; the D gene is possibly TRBD1 (5 bases). Germline V gene sequence: CDR1 MGHRA, CDR2 YSYEKL. The CDR3 totals 15 residues. V lost 0 bases and J lost 5, with 13 bases in between. CDR3 residues: CASSQDLGGVTEAFF. The CDR3 region has the DNA TGCGCCAGCAGCCAAGATCTGGGGGGGGTGACTGAAGCTTTCTTT.

The V and J genes are TRBV27 and TRBJ1-6; 10 nucleotides align to TRBD1. CDR1 MNHEY and CDR2 SMNVEV come from the germline V gene (reference sequence). V lost 5 bases to trimming and J lost 10 bases; unmatched junction nucleotides: 8. The CDR3 is 15 amino acids. CDR3 sequence (DNA): TGTGCCAGCAGTCCAATGACAGGGGGCAACTCACCCCTCCACTTT. Its translation is CASSPMTGGNSPLHF.